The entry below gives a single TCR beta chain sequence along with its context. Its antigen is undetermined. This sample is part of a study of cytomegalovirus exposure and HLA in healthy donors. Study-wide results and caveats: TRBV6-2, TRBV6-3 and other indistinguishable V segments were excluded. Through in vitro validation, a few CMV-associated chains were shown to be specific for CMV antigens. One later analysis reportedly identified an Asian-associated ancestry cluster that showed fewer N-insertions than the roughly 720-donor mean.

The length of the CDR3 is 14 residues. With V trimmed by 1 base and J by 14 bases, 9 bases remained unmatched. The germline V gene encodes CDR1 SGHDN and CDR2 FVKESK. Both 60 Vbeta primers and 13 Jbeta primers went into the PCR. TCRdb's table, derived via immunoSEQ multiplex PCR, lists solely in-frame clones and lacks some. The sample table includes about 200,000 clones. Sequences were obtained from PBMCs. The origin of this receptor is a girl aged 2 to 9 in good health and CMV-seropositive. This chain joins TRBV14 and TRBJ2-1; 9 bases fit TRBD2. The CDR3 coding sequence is TGTGCCAGCAGCCAAGGGCCTTTAGCGGGAGTAAAGTTCTTC. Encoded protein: CASSQGPLAGVKFF. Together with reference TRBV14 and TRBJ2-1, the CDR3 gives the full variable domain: EAGVTQFPSHSVIEKGQTVTLRCDPISGHDNLYWYRRVMGKEIKFLLHFVKESKQDESGMPNNRFLAERTGGTYSTLKVQPAELEDSGVYFCASSQGPLAGVKFFGPGTRLTVL.